There are a few counts of the clone carrying this T cell receptor (beta chain). Some clones are missing from TCRdb's copy, which holds only in-frame ones; the method was immunoSEQ multiplex PCR. The sample lists about 36,000 clones, approximately 80% occurring once. These data come from a study of blood T cell repertoires in COVID-19. At the level of the study: The United States, Italy and Spain provided the acute and convalescent COVID-19 samples. From T cells, B-cell-depleted T cells, or PBMCs came the material, which was cDNA or gDNA.

The TCR comes from a man aged 55 to 69 with active COVID-19. Sequenced: peripheral blood.

The CDR3 here is CASSFTGTYEQYF. In DNA form, the CDR3 reads TGCGCCAGCAGCTTTACAGGGACCTACGAGCAGTACTTC. The J gene is TRBJ2-7, the V gene TRBV5-1, with a possible D match to TRBD1 (6 bases). Germline CDR1 SGHRS, CDR2 YFSETQ. This CDR3 has 13 amino acids. V shed 2 bases and J shed 2 bases, with 8 bases lying between them. Drawing the rest from reference TRBV5-1 and TRBJ2-7, the complete variable domain is KAGVTQTPRYLIKTRGQQVTLSCSPISGHRSVSWYQQTPGQGLQFLFEYFSETQRNKGNFPGRFSGRQFSNSRSEMNVSTLELGDSALYLCASSFTGTYEQYFGPGTRLTVT.